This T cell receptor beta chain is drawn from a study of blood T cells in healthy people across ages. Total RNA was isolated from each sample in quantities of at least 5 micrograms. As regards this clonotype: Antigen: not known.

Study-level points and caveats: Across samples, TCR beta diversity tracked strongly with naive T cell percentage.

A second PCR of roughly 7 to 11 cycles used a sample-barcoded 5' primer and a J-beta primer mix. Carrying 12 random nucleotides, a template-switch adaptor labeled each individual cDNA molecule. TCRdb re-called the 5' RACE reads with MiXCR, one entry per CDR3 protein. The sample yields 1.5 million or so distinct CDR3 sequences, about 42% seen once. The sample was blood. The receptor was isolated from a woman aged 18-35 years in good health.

CDR3 sequence reads: CASSFRDSTGNEQFF. In nucleotides, the CDR3 is TGTGCCAGCAGCTTCCGGGACTCCACGGGGAATGAGCAGTTCTTC. The chain links TRBV7-2 to TRBJ2-1, with D tentatively TRBD2 (6 bases). CDR1 and CDR2 (germline): SGHTA, FQGNSA. CDR3 length: 15 amino acids. Trimming stripped 3 bases from V and 7 bases from J, with 16 bases between.